The present T cell receptor beta chain was sequenced within a study of early T cells in non-severe SARS-CoV-2 infection. About the study: Sequenced material consisted of bulk RNA (from unsorted whole blood), and chains were unpaired.

In its sample, this clonotype was seen many times. The ends were cut back, 4 bases at V and 7 bases at J, with 14 bases in the middle. CDR1 MNHNS and CDR2 SASEGT come from the germline V gene. CDR3 length: 13 residues. Molecules of cDNA were individually given unique molecular identifiers that were attached to them. One entry per CDR3 protein results from TCRdb running MiXCR on the 5' RACE reads. The data contain roughly 38,000 distinct CDR3 sequences, nearly 6% of them singletons. The material sequenced was whole blood. This sequence originates from an adult who was a healthcare worker with PCR-confirmed SARS-CoV-2 infection or an uninfected control (not recorded which). The rearrangement joins TRBV6-1 to TRBJ2-7; D remains unclear. The CDR3 is CASSVESSTEQYF. In nucleotides, the CDR3 is TGTGCCAGCAGTGTGGAATCCTCTACGGAGCAGTACTTC.